The 11 T cell receptor beta chains given below trace back to one sample, sequenced in a study of blood T cells in healthy people across ages. Next came a second PCR, run for about 6 to 12 cycles, which used a sample-barcoded 5' primer along with a J-beta primer mix. TCRdb ran MiXCR on the 5' RACE reads and lists one entry per CDR3 protein. The sample has around 1,000,000 distinct CDR3 sequences; approximately 26% are singletons. These same records also appear under a second study, on T cells of mothers and their children.

The sample consisted of blood. These receptors all come from a girl aged 2 to 9 in good health.

The chain links TRBV6-1 to TRBJ2-5; D not resolved. Germline-derived CDR1 and CDR2 are MNHNS and SASEGT. This CDR3 contains 12 residues. V was cut by 6 bases and J by 2 bases, with 7 bases left in between. CDR3 in DNA: TGTGCCAGCAGGTCAAGTCAAGAGACCCAGTACTTC. The encoded protein is CASRSSQETQYF.

This clonotype has at least ten counts. The rearrangement uses TRBV6-5 and TRBJ2-1, with TRBD2 matching over 9 bases. Trimming took 10 bases from V and 7 from J; bases not matched to a gene: 14. This CDR3 comprises 15 residues. Germline V lookup: CDR1 MNHEY, CDR2 SVGAGI. The CDR3 reads CATTRVAGEDNEQFF. For the CDR3, the DNA is TGTGCCACCACACGGGTAGCGGGAGAGGATAATGAGCAGTTCTTC.

The rearrangement joins TRBV5-6 to TRBJ1-1; unclear D gene. V gave up 4 bases and J gave up 11 bases, with 15 bases separating them. CDR1 is SGHDT and CDR2 is YYEEEE in the germline V gene. The CDR3 spans 12 residues. CDR3 bases: TGTGCCAGCAGCCTTTGGGGTGTGGAGGCTTTCTTT. It specifies CASSLWGVEAFF.

The chain links TRBV6-1 to TRBJ2-5; D perhaps matches TRBD1 (5 bases). Matching the DNA end better, TRBJ2-7 makes the J call doubtful. Germline V gives CDR1 MNHNS, CDR2 SASEGT. This CDR3 comprises 14 residues. The CDR3 DNA reads as TGTGCCAGCAGTGAGCAGGGAAGGGTCTACGAGCAGTACTTC. It yields the protein CASSEQGRVYEQYF.

The chain employs TRBV7-2 and TRBJ2-7; D is undetermined. Germline V CDR1 and CDR2: SGHTA, FQGNSA. There are 13 residues in the CDR3. Deletions cut 4 bases from V and 7 bases from J, with 14 bases between. The CDR3 loop is CASSSRPLREQYF. Here the CDR3 DNA reads TGTGCCAGCAGCTCACGGCCTTTAAGGGAGCAGTACTTC. Using reference TRBV7-2 and TRBJ2-7 for the parts outside the CDR3, the full variable domain is GAGVSQSPSNKVTEKGKDVELRCDPISGHTALYWYRQSLGQGLEFLIYFQGNSAPDKSGLPSDRFSAERTGGSVSTLTIQRTQQEDSAVYLCASSSRPLREQYFGPGTRLTVT.

This sequence joins TRBV20-1 and TRBJ2-2; TRBD2 is a possible D gene (6 bases). There are 14 residues in the CDR3. Germline V gives CDR1 DFQATT, CDR2 SNEGSKA (reference sequence). The ends were cut back, 1 base at V and 8 bases at J, with 14 bases in the middle. The CDR3 sequence: CSARALASDGELFF. As DNA, the CDR3 is TGCAGTGCTAGAGCCCTTGCTAGCGATGGGGAGCTGTTTTTT.

In its sample, this clonotype was seen many times. The rearrangement uses TRBV9 and TRBJ1-1; D unclear. Germline V CDR1 and CDR2: SGDLS, YYNGEE. The CDR3 is 14 residues long. Trimming took 2 bases from V and 6 from J, leaving 14 bases between them. The CDR3 DNA reads TGTGCCAGCAGCGTCGGACTTATTCGGTCTGAAGCTTTCTTT. This translates into CASSVGLIRSEAFF. Filled out from reference TRBV9 and TRBJ1-1, the complete variable domain reads DSGVTQTPKHLITATGQRVTLRCSPRSGDLSVYWYQQSLDQGLQFLIQYYNGEERAKGNILERFSAQQFPDLHSELNLSSLELGDSALYFCASSVGLIRSEAFFGQGTRLTVV.

This clonotype came up a few times. This chain links TRBV21-1 with TRBJ1-2. TRBV21-1 is labeled a pseudogene. The CDR3 loop spans 13 amino acids. Written as DNA, the CDR3 is TGTGCCAGCAGAGGGAGCACATCCTATGGCTACACCTTC. Its translation is CASRGSTSYGYTF.

Only a few counts were recorded for this clonotype. V is TRBV15 and J is TRBJ1-3; D gene ambiguous. CDR3 length equals 15 residues. V lost 0 bases and J 2 bases, leaving 8 bases between the germline ends. From germline, CDR1 is LNHNV and CDR2 YYDKDF (reference sequence). CDR3 DNA: TGTGCCACCAGCAGAGATCGGCAGACTGGAAACACCATATATTTT. Amino acid sequence: CATSRDRQTGNTIYF.

This clonotype was picked up many times. This rearrangement joins TRBV11-2 to TRBJ2-1, with 7 bases fitting TRBD2. Germline loops: CDR1 SGHAT, CDR2 FQNNGV. With 1 base clipped from V and 1 base from J, the junction kept 4 bases outside the gene matches. The CDR3 covers 16 residues. CDR3 amino acids: CASSLGLAVSYNEQFF. CDR3 sequence (DNA): TGTGCCAGCAGCTTAGGGCTAGCGGTTTCCTACAATGAGCAGTTCTTC. Combining the CDR3 with reference TRBV11-2 and TRBJ2-1 gives the whole variable domain EAGVAQSPRYKIIEKRQSVAFWCNPISGHATLYWYQQILGQGPKLLIQFQNNGVVDDSQLPKDRFSAERLKGVDSTLKIQPAKLEDSAVYLCASSLGLAVSYNEQFFGPGTRLTVL.

The chain is built from TRBV7-9 and TRBJ1-2, with 7 nucleotides matching TRBD1. Germline V gene sequence: CDR1 SEHNR, CDR2 FQNEAQ (reference sequence). The CDR3 covers 18 residues. Losses at the gene ends were 4 bases for V and 6 bases for J; bases not matched to a gene: 20. CDR3 in DNA: TGTGCCAGCAGCTCAATAGGGCCGACAGGAAGCGGACAGGATGGCTACACCTTC. Residues: CASSSIGPTGSGQDGYTF. The full variable domain, with the rest looked up from reference TRBV7-9 and TRBJ1-2, is DTGVSQNPRHKITKRGQNVTFRCDPISEHNRLYWYRQTLGQGPEFLTYFQNEAQLEKSRLLSDRFSAERPKGSFSTLEIQRTEQGDSAMYLCASSSIGPTGSGQDGYTFGSGTRLTVV.